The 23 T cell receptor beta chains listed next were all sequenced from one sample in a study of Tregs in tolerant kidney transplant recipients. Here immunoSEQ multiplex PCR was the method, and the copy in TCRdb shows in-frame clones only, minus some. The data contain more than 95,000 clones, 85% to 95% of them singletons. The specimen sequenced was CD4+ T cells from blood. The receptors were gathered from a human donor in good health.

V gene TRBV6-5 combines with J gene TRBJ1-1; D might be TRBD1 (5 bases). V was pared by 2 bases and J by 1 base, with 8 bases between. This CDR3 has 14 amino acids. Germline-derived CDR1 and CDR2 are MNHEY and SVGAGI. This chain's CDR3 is CASSYATGNTEAFF. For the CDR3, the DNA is TGTGCCAGCAGTTACGCTACAGGGAACACTGAAGCTTTCTTT.

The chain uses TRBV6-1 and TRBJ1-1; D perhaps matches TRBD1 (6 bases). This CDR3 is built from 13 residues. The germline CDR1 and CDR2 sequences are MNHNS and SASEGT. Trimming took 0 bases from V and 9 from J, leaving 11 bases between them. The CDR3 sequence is CASSEATGRQAFF. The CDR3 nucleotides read TGTGCCAGCAGTGAAGCCACAGGGCGGCAAGCTTTCTTT.

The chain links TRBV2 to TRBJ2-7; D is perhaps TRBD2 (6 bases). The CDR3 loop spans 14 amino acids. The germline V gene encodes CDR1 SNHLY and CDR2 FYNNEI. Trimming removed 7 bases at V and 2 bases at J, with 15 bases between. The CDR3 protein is CASTMTLATYEQYF. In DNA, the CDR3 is TGTGCCAGCACCATGACCCTAGCGACCTACGAGCAGTACTTC. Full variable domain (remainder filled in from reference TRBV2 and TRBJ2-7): EPEVTQTPSHQVTQMGQEVILRCVPISNHLYFYWYRQILGQKVEFLVSFYNNEISEKSEIFDDQFSVERPDGSNFTLKIRSTKLEDSAMYFCASTMTLATYEQYFGPGTRLTVT.

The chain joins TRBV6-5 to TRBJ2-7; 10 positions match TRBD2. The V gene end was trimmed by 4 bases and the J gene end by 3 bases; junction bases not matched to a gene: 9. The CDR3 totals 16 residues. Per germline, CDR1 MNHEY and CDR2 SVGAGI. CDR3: CASSFNRLAGFYEQYF. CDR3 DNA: TGTGCCAGCAGTTTTAACCGACTAGCGGGCTTCTACGAGCAGTACTTC.

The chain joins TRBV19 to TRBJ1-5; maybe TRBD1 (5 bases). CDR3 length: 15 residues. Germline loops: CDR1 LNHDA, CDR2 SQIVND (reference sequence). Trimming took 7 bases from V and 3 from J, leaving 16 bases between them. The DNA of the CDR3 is TGTGCCAGTACCCCCGAGGGGAGGGTCAATCAGCCCCAGCATTTT. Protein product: CASTPEGRVNQPQHF.

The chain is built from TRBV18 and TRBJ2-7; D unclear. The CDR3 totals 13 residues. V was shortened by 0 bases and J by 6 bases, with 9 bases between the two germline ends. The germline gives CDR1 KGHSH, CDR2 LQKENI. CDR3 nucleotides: TGTGCCAGCTCACCACCGGATAAGATCGAGCAGTACTTC. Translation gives CASSPPDKIEQYF.

The CDR3 reads CASSRWGETDTQYF. The CDR3 DNA follows: TGTGCCAGCAGCCGGTGGGGGGAAACAGATACGCAGTATTTT. This chain links TRBV4-2 with TRBJ2-3; possible D gene TRBD2, 6 bases. Germline V lookup: CDR1 LGHNA, CDR2 YNFKEQ. Trimming cost V 4 bases and J 3 bases, with 11 bases left between them. This CDR3 has 14 residues.

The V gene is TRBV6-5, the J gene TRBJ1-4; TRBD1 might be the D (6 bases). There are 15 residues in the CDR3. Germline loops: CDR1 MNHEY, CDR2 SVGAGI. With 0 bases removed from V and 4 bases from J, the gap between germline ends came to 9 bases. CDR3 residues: CASSYSTGLNEKLFF. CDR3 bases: TGTGCCAGCAGTTACTCGACAGGCCTTAATGAAAAACTGTTTTTT.

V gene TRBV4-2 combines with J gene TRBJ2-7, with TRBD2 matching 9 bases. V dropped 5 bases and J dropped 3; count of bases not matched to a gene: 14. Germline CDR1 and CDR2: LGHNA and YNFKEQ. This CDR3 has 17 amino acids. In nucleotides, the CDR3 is TGTGCCAGCAGCTCCCAGGGCAGGCTAGCGGGATACTACGAGCAGTACTTC. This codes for CASSSQGRLAGYYEQYF.

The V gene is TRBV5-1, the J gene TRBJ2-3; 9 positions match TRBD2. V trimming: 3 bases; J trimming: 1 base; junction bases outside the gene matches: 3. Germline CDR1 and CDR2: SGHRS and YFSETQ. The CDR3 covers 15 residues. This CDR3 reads CASSYKREGTDTQYF. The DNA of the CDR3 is TGCGCCAGCAGCTATAAGCGGGAGGGCACAGATACGCAGTATTTT.

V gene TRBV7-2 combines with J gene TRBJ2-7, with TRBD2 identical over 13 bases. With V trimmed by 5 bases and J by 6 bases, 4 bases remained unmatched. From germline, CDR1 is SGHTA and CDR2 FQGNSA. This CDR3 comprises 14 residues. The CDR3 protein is CASSRLAGGSEQYF. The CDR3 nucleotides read TGTGCCAGCAGCCGACTAGCGGGAGGATCCGAGCAGTACTTC.

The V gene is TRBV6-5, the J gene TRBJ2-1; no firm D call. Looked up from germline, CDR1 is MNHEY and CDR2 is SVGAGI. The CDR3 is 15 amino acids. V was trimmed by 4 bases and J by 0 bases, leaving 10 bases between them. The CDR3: CASSLTMSSYNEQFF. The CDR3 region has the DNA TGTGCCAGCAGTTTAACTATGAGCTCCTACAATGAGCAGTTCTTC.

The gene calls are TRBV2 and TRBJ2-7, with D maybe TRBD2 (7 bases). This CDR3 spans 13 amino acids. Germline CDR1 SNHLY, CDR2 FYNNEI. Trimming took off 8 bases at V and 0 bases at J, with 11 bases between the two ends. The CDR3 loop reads CASLRGPSYEQYF. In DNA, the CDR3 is TGTGCCAGCCTGCGGGGGCCCTCCTACGAGCAGTACTTC.

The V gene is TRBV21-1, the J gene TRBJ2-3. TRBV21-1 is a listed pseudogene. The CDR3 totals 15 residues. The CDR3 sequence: CASSRPGPHTDTQYF. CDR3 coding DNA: TGTGCCAGCAGCCGCCCGGGACCGCACACAGATACGCAGTATTTT.

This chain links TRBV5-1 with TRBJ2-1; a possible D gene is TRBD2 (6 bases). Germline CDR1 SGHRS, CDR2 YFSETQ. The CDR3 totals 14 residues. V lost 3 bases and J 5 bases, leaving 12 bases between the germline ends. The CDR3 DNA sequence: TGCGCCAGCAGCTCACTCGGGGGAGACAATGAGCAGTTCTTC. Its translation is CASSSLGGDNEQFF.

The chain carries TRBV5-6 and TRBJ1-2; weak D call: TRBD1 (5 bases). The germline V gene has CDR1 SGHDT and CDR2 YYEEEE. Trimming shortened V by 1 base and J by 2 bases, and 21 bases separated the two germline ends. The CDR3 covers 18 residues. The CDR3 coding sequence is TGTGCCAGCAGCTTGCTGGGGGATCCGGGACCTTCGAACTATGGCTACACCTTC. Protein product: CASSLLGDPGPSNYGYTF.

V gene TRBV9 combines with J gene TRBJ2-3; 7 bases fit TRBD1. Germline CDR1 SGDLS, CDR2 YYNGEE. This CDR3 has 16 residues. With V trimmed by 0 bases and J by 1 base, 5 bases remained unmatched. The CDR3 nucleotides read TGTGCCAGCAGCGTAGCCGGAGGACAGGGCACAGATACGCAGTATTTT. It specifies CASSVAGGQGTDTQYF.

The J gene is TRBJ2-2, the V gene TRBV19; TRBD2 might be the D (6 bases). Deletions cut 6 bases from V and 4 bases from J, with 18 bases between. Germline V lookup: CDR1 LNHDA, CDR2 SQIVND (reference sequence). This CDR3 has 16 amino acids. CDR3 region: CASRRERGESTGELFF. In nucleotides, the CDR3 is TGTGCCAGTAGGCGGGAACGGGGCGAAAGCACCGGGGAGCTGTTTTTT.

The CDR3 spells CASSKTAGNQPQHF. The CDR3 nucleotides read TGTGCCAGTAGTAAAACCGCAGGCAATCAGCCCCAGCATTTT. The genes are TRBV19 and TRBJ1-5; D is uncertain. The CDR3 loop spans 14 amino acids. Germline CDR1 is LNHDA and CDR2 is SQIVND (reference sequence). Trimming left V 4 bases short and J 2 bases short, with 9 bases between.

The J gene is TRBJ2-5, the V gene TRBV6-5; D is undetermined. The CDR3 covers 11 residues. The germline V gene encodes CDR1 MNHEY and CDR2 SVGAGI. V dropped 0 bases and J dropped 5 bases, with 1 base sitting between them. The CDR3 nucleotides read TGTGCCAGCAGTTACTCGGAGACCCAGTACTTC. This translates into CASSYSETQYF.

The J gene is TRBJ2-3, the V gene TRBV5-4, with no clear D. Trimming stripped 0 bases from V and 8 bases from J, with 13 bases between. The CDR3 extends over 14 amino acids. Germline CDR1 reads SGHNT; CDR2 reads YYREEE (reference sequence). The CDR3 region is CASSLARALGTQYF. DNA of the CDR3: TGTGCCAGCAGCTTGGCCAGAGCCTTGGGTACGCAGTATTTT.

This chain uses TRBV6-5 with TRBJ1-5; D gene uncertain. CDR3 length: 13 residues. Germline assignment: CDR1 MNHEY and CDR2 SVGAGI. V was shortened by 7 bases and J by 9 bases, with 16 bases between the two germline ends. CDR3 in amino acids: CASTAARAGPQHF. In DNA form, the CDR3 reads TGTGCCAGCACCGCAGCACGGGCAGGGCCCCAGCATTTT.

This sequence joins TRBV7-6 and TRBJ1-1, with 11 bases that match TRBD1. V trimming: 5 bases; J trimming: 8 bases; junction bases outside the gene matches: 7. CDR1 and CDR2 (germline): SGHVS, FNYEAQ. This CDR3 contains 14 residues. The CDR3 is CASSKDRGQTEAFF. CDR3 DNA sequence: TGTGCCAGCAGCAAGGACAGGGGGCAAACGGAAGCTTTCTTT. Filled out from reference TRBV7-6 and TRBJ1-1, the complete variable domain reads GAGVSQSPRYKVTKRGQDVALRCDPISGHVSLYWYRQALGQGPEFLTYFNYEAQQDKSGLPNDRFSAERPEGSISTLTIQRTEQRDSAMYRCASSKDRGQTEAFFGQGTRLTVV.